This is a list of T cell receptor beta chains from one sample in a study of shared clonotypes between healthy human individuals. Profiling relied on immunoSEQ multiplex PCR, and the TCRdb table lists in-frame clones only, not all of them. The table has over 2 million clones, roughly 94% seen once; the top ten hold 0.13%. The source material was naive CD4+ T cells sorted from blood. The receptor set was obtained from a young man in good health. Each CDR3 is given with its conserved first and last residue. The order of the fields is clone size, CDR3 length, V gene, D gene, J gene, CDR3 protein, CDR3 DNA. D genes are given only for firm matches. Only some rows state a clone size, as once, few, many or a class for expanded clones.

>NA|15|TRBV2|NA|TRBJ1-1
CASSELAWGNTEAFF
TGTGCCAGCAGTGAACTGGCCTGGGGGAACACTGAAGCTTTCTTT
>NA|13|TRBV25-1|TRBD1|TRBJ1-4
CASSPTGVEKLFF
TGTGCCAGCAGTCCGACAGGGGTTGAAAAACTGTTTTTT
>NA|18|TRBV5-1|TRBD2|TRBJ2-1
CASSPAIGLAGTYNEQFF
TGCGCCAGCAGCCCCGCTATCGGACTAGCGGGGACTTACAATGAGCAGTTCTTC
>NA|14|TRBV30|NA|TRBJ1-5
CAWSPKTRIQPQHF
TGTGCCTGGAGCCCTAAGACCCGGATTCAGCCCCAGCATTTT
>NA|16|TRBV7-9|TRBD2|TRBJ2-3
CASSLGLAARTDTQYF
TGTGCCAGCAGCTTAGGGCTAGCGGCCCGCACAGATACGCAGTATTTT
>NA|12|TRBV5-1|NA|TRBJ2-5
CASSLVPETQYF
TGCGCCAGCAGCTTAGTACCAGAGACCCAGTACTTC
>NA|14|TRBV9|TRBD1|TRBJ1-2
CASSGDRRAYGYTF
TGTGCCAGCAGCGGGGACAGGAGGGCCTATGGCTACACCTTC
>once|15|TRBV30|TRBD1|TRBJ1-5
CAWSPGTGSNQPQHF
TGTGCCTGGAGCCCCGGGACAGGGAGTAATCAGCCCCAGCATTTT
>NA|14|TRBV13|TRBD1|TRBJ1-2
CASSLGGRGNGYTF
TGTGCCAGCAGCTTAGGAGGCAGGGGGAATGGCTACACCTTC
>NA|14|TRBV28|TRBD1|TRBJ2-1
CASSSSGGWDEQFF
TGTGCCAGCAGTTCATCAGGGGGTTGGGATGAGCAGTTCTTC
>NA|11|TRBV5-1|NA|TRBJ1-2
CASSANYGYTF
TGCGCCAGCAGCGCAAACTATGGCTACACCTTC
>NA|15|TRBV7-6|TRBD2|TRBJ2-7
CASSLVAGGSYEQYF
TGTGCCAGCAGCTTAGTAGCGGGGGGTTCCTACGAGCAGTACTTC
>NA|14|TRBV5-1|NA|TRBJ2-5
CASSFARNQETQYF
TGCGCCAGCAGCTTTGCCAGAAACCAAGAGACCCAGTACTTC
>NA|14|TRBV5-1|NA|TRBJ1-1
CASSFWTVRTEAFF
TGCGCCAGCAGCTTTTGGACAGTTAGGACTGAAGCTTTCTTT
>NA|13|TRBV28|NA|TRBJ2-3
CASSLVSTDTQYF
TGTGCCAGCAGTTTGGTCAGCACAGATACGCAGTATTTT
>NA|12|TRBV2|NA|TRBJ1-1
CASSEQVAEAFF
TGTGCCAGCAGTGAGCAGGTGGCTGAAGCTTTCTTT
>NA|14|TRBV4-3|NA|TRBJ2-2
CASSQDTITGELFF
TGCGCCAGCAGCCAAGATACGATCACCGGGGAGCTGTTTTTT
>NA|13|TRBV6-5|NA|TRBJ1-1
CASSSPVLGEAFF
TGTGCCAGCAGTTCCCCCGTTTTAGGTGAAGCTTTCTTT
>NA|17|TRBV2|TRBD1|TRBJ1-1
CASQKIKMTGKNTEAFF
TGTGCCAGCCAAAAAATTAAAATGACAGGGAAGAACACTGAAGCTTTCTTT
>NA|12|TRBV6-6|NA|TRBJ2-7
CASAPGAYEQYF
TGTGCCAGTGCCCCGGGGGCCTACGAGCAGTACTTC
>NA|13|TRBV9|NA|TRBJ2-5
CASSVDFRETQYF
TGTGCCAGCAGCGTAGATTTTAGAGAGACCCAGTACTTC
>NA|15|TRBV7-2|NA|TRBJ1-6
CASSLRNENWAPLHF
TGTGCCAGCAGCTTAAGAAACGAAAATTGGGCACCCCTCCACTTT
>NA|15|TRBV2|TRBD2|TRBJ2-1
CASSEEASGYNEQFF
TGTGCCAGCAGTGAAGAGGCTAGCGGGTACAATGAGCAGTTCTTC
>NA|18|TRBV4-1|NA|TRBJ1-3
CASSQEQHSPSSGNTIYF
TGCGCCAGCAGCCAAGAACAGCACAGCCCGAGCTCTGGAAACACCATATATTTT
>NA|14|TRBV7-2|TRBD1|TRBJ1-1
CASRSDRAYTEAFF
TGTGCCAGCAGATCGGACAGGGCCTACACTGAAGCTTTCTTT
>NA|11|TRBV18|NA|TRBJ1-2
CASSFQGGYTF
TGTGCCAGCTCGTTCCAGGGAGGCTACACCTTC
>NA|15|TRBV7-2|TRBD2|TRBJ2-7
CASSSTIAGGSEQYF
TGTGCCAGCAGCTCTACCATAGCGGGAGGCTCCGAGCAGTACTTC
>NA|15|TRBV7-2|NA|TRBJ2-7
CASSSRTQNPYEQYF
TGTGCCAGCAGCTCTCGGACCCAGAACCCCTACGAGCAGTACTTC
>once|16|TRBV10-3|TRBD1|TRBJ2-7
CAISEGSTGDPYEQYF
TGTGCCATCAGTGAGGGCAGTACAGGGGACCCCTACGAGCAGTACTTC
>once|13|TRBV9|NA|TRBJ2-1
CASSSTENNEQFF
TGTGCCAGCAGCTCGACCGAGAACAATGAGCAGTTCTTC
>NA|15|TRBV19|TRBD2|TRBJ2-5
CASSIGSSGGETQYF
TGTGCCAGTAGTATAGGGTCTAGCGGGGGAGAGACCCAGTACTTC
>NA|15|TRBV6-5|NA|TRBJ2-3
CASSFTGTSTDTQYF
TGTGCCAGCAGTTTTACGGGTACTAGCACAGATACGCAGTATTTT
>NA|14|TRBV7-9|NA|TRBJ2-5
CASSRRLDQETQYF
TGTGCCAGCAGCCGTAGACTAGATCAAGAGACCCAGTACTTC
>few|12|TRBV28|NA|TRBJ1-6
CASLSAASALHF
TGTGCCAGCCTTTCGGCCGCTTCAGCCCTCCACTTT
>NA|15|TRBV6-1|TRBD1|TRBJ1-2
CASSRGTANNYGYTF
TGTGCCTCGAGTAGGGGGACAGCGAATAACTATGGCTACACCTTC
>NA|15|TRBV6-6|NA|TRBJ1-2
CASSYSDLGAGGYTF
TGTGCCAGCAGTTACTCGGATCTGGGGGCGGGCGGCTACACCTTC
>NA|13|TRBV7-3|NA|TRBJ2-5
CASSLRPAETQYF
TGTGCCAGCAGCTTAAGGCCCGCAGAGACCCAGTACTTC
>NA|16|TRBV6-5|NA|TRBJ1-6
CASSSLGEQKNSPLHF
TGTGCCAGCAGTTCCCTTGGGGAACAGAAAAATTCACCCCTCCACTTT
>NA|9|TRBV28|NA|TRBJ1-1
CASGTEAFF
TGTGCCAGTGGGACAGAAGCTTTCTTT
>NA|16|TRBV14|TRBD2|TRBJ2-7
CASSQVSHLAGGEQYF
TGTGCCAGCAGCCAAGTCTCTCATTTGGCGGGAGGTGAGCAGTACTTC
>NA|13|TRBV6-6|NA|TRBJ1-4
CASSGLPNEKLFF
TGTGCCAGCAGTGGACTGCCCAATGAAAAACTGTTTTTT
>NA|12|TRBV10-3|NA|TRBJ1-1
CAISELDTEAFF
TGTGCCATCAGTGAATTGGACACTGAAGCTTTCTTT
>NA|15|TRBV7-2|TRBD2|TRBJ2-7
CASSRRGGGAYEQYF
TGTGCCAGCAGCCGCCGCGGCGGGGGGGCCTACGAGCAGTACTTC
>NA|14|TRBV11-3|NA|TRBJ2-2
CASSGLGNTGELFF
TGTGCCAGCAGTGGACTCGGGAACACCGGGGAGCTGTTTTTT
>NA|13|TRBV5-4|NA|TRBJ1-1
CASSSGGVSEAFF
TGTGCCAGCAGCTCTGGTGGGGTATCTGAAGCTTTCTTT
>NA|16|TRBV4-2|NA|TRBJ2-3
CASSQDLWGGTDTQYF
TGTGCCAGCAGCCAAGATCTCTGGGGGGGCACAGATACGCAGTATTTT
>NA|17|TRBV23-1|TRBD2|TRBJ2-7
CASSQAGLAVDSYEQYF
TGCGCCAGCAGTCAAGCGGGACTAGCGGTTGACTCCTACGAGCAGTACTTC
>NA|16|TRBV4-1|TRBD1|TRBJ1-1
CASSQNSQGDLGWRGF
TGCGCCAGCAGCCAAAATTCACAGGGGGACCTGGGTTGGCGTGGTTTC
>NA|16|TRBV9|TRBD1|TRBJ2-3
CASSATGQPSTDTQYF
TGTGCCAGCAGCGCGACGGGACAGCCGAGCACAGATACGCAGTATTTT
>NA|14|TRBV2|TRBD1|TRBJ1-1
CASSQQGAGTEAFF
TGTGCCAGCAGTCAACAGGGGGCAGGCACTGAAGCTTTCTTT
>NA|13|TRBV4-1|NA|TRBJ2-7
CASSLIQGYEQYF
TGCGCCAGCAGCCTGATACAGGGCTACGAGCAGTACTTC
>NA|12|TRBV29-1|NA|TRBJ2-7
CSVAPSAYEQYF
TGCAGCGTTGCCCCCTCAGCCTACGAGCAGTACTTC
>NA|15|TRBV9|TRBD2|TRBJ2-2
CASSDLSGKTGELFF
TGTGCCAGCAGCGACCTTAGCGGGAAAACCGGGGAGCTGTTTTTT